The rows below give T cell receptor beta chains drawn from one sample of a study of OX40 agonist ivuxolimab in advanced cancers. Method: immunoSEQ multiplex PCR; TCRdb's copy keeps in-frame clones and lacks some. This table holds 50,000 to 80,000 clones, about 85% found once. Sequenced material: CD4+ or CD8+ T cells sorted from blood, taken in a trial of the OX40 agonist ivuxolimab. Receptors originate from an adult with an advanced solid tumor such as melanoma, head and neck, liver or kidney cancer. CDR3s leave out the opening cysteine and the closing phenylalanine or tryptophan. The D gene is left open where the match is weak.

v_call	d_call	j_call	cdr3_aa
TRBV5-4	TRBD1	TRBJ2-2	ASSSQGTGELF
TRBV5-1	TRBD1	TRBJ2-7	ASSPNRGRDEQY
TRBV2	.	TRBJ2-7	ASSEGTTGPRGEQY
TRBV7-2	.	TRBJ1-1	ASSLYVGAGAF
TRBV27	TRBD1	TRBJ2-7	ASSRTGGSYEQY
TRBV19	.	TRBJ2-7	ASSLLRDGSYEQY
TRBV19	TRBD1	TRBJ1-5	ASSIGPRQGRTAQH
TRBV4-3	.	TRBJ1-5	ASSQGVGDLAQH
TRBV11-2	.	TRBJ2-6	ASSSGANVLT
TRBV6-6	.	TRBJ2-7	ASSQTTASYEQY
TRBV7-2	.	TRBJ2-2	ASSLAKDTGELF
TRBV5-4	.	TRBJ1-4	ASSQGGSTNEKLF
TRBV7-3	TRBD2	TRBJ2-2	ASTTGLAGTGELF
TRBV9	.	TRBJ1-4	ASSSRTDLNEKLF
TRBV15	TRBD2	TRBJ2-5	ATSRDPSGVETQY
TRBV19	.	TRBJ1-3	ASSPSGNTIY
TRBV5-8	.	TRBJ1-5	ASSLVRTARGPQH
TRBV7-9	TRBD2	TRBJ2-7	ASSLSALAGFYGGQY
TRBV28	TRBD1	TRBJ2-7	ASSLRSGGGEQY
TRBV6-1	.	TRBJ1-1	ASSEVTGTETEAF
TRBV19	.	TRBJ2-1	ASNPQGRSYNEQF
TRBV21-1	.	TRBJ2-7	ASSWLTGIHYEQY
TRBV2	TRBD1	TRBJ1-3	ASSPGTGVHTIY
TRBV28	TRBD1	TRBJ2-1	ASRGGQGAVTGEQF
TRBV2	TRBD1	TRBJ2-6	ASRRAGTGVVSGANVLT
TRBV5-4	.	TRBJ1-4	ASSPGGGDEKLF
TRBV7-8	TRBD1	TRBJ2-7	ASSLVRGQGEGYEQY
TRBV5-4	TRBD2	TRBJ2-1	ASSLARASGGYNEQF
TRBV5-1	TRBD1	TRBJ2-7	ASSSTGGSLEQY
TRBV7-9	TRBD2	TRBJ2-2	ASRRVGGRATGELF
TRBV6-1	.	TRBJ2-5	ASSEWGDGETQY
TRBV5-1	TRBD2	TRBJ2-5	ASSLLSGGAGETQY
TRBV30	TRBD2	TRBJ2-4	AWAGGGSGKNIQY
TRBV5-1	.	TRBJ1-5	ASSLGQERGQPQH
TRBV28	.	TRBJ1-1	ASSLIGESTEAF
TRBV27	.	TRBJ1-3	ASSPWDGGNTIY
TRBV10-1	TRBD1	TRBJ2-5	ASSDPSGTGEETQY
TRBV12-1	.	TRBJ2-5	ASSFESGLALETQY
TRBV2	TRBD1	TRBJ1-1	ASTELGTGVTEAF
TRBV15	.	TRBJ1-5	ATSRGSSNQPQH
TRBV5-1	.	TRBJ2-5	ASSSEWGRLKTQY
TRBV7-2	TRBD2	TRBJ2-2	ASSLGSGANSGELF
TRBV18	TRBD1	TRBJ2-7	ASSPGDRVSYEQY
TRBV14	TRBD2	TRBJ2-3	ASSPGGTQY
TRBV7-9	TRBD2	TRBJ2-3	ASTISGVRDTQY
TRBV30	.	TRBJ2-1	AWSMLASRSYNEQF
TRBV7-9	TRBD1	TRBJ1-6	ASSPRQGAIYNSPLH
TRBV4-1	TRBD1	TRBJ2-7	ASSHRTGPPYEQY
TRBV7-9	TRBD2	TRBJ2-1	ASSFAGGLGAYNEQF
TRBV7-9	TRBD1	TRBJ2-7	ASSFGQAGGDEQY
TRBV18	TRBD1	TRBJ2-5	ASSRLQGAVQETQY
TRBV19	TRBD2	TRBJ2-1	ASSMETSGISSYNEQF
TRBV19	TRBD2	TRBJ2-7	ASSRSGTNYEQY
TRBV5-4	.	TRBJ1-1	ASSYDRNTEAF